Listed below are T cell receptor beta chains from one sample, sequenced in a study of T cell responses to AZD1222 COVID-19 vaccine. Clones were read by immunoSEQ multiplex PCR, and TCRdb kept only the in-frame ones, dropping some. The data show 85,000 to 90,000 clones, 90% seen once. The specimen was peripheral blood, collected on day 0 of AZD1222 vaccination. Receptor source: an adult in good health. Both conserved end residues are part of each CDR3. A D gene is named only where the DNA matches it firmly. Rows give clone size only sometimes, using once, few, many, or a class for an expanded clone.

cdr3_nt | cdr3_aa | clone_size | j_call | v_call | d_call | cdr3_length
TGTGCCAGCAGTTACGGACTAGCGGGAGCCACCGGGGAGCTGTTTTTT | CASSYGLAGATGELFF | - | TRBJ2-2 | TRBV6-6 | TRBD2 | 16
TGTGCCAGCAGCCGAAGGTGGGGGCGGGGGTCCCTTGGCACAGATACGCAGTATTTT | CASSRRWGRGSLGTDTQYF | - | TRBJ2-3 | TRBV13 | - | 19
TGTGCCAGCTCCGGGACAGGTTCCTACGAGCAGTACTTC | CASSGTGSYEQYF | - | TRBJ2-7 | TRBV7-9 | TRBD1 | 13
TGTGCCAGCAGTTTCGAGGATCAGCCCCAGCATTTT | CASSFEDQPQHF | - | TRBJ1-5 | TRBV12-3/TRBV12-4 | - | 12
TGTGCCAGCAGCCAAGTAGCCGGACTAGCGGCGACCTTAGCCAAAAACATTCAGTACTTC | CASSQVAGLAATLAKNIQYF | - | TRBJ2-4 | TRBV3-1/TRBV3-2 | TRBD2 | 20
TGTGCCAGCAGCCACGGAAACGACAGGGTTGATGGCTACACCTTC | CASSHGNDRVDGYTF | - | TRBJ1-2 | TRBV3-1/TRBV3-2 | TRBD1 | 15
TGTGCCAGCAACCCTGCCAGCACTGATTCACCCCTCCACTTT | CASNPASTDSPLHF | - | TRBJ1-6 | TRBV6-5 | - | 14
TGTGCCAGCAGTGATCGGGCTAGCGGGACTCCTGATCCCTACAATGAGCAGTTCTTC | CASSDRASGTPDPYNEQFF | few | TRBJ2-1 | TRBV2 | TRBD2 | 19
TGTGCCACCAACCCGACCGGGACAAACATTCAGTACTTC | CATNPTGTNIQYF | once | TRBJ2-4 | TRBV6-5 | - | 13
TGCAGCGTTGAACCCCCCCAGGGGGCTGAGACCCAGTACTTC | CSVEPPQGAETQYF | - | TRBJ2-5 | TRBV29-1 | TRBD1 | 14
TGTGCCAGCAGCTTTGACGTGACGTTCGGAAACACCATATATTTT | CASSFDVTFGNTIYF | - | TRBJ1-3 | TRBV5-6 | - | 15
TGTGCCAGCAGCCCAAGGGGCGAGACTAGCGAACTACACAATGAGCAGTTCTTC | CASSPRGETSELHNEQFF | - | TRBJ2-1 | TRBV21-1 | - | 18
TGTGCCATCAGTGAAGGACCAGGGGCGGATGAGCAGTTCTTC | CAISEGPGADEQFF | - | TRBJ2-1 | TRBV10-3 | - | 14
TGTGCCAGCAGTGCGCACAGGGCTGAGTCCAACTATGGCTACACCTTC | CASSAHRAESNYGYTF | once | TRBJ1-2 | TRBV28 | - | 16
TGTGCCAGCTCCCAAAGCAGCTCCTATAATTCACCCCTCCACTTT | CASSQSSSYNSPLHF | - | TRBJ1-6 | TRBV9 | - | 15
TGTGCCAGCAGCTTAATAGTTCCTGGAAACACCATATATTTT | CASSLIVPGNTIYF | - | TRBJ1-3 | TRBV5-5 | - | 14
TGTGCCAGCAGCCAGCGGGAGTTCAATGAGCAGTTCTTC | CASSQREFNEQFF | - | TRBJ2-1 | TRBV3-1/TRBV3-2 | TRBD2 | 13
TGTGCCAATGGGGACAGAGCCTACGAGCAGTACTTC | CANGDRAYEQYF | - | TRBJ2-7 | TRBV19 | TRBD1 | 12
TGTGCCAGCAGTGATTCCGCAGTTAATTCACCCCTCCACTTT | CASSDSAVNSPLHF | - | TRBJ1-6 | TRBV2 | - | 14
TGTGCCAGCAGCCAAGCCGTCGGGACAGCGGGGCCGGTGCCCCAGCATTTT | CASSQAVGTAGPVPQHF | - | TRBJ1-5 | TRBV3-1/TRBV3-2 | TRBD1 | 17